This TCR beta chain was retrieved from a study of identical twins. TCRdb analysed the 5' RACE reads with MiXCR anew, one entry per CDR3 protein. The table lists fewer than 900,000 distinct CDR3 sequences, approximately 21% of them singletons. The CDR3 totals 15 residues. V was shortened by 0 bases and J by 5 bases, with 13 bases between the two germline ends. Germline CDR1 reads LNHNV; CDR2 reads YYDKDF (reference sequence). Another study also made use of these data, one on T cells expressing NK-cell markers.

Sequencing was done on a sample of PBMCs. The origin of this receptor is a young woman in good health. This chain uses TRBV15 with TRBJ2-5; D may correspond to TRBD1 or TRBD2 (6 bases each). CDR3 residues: CATSREPGGGETQYF. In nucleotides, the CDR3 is TGTGCCACCAGCAGAGAACCTGGAGGGGGGGAGACCCAGTACTTC. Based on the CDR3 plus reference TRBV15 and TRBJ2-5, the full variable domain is DAMVIQNPRYQVTQFGKPVTLSCSQTLNHNVMYWYQQKSSQAPKLLFHYYDKDFNNEADTPDNFQSRRPNTSFCFLDIRSPGLGDTAMYLCATSREPGGGETQYFGPGTRLLVL.